Each of the 27 T cell receptor beta chains below was sequenced from the same sample in a study of beta chain features in type 1 diabetes. The study reverse transcribed the entire isolated RNA, so it sequenced expressed TCRB transcripts. Only in-frame clones appear in the TCRdb table, and some are missing; sequencing was by immunoSEQ multiplex PCR. The top ten clones hold roughly 0.098% of a sample with about 620,000 clones, about 16% of them seen once. Material for sequencing was naive CD4+ T cells from blood. The receptors stem from a man younger than 30 in good health.

This clone was seen a handful of times. The V and J genes are TRBV7-8 and TRBJ1-2, with D unclear. This CDR3 contains 13 residues. With 2 bases removed from V and 7 bases from J, the gap between germline ends came to 11 bases. The germline V gene encodes CDR1 SGHVS and CDR2 FQNEAQ. CDR3 bases: TGTGCCAGCAGCTTAAATCGAATCTCTGGCTACACCTTC. It yields the protein CASSLNRISGYTF.

The rearrangement links TRBV12-5 to TRBJ1-1; D remains ambiguous. The CDR3 sequence is 15 residues long. Germline lookup yields CDR1 LGHNT and CDR2 FRNRAP. Trimming left V 3 bases short and J 4 bases short, with 15 bases between. The chain's CDR3 is CASGLNPTGSTEAFF. In DNA form, the CDR3 reads TGTGCTAGTGGTTTAAACCCGACGGGGAGCACTGAAGCTTTCTTT.

This clone was seen a few times. The rearrangement uses TRBV5-6 and TRBJ1-2, with D possibly being TRBD1 (5 bases). CDR1 and CDR2 (germline): SGHDT, YYEEEE. V lost 0 bases and J lost 8, with 11 bases in between. This CDR3 has 13 amino acids. The CDR3 protein is CASSLGQTRGYTF. The CDR3 region has the DNA TGTGCCAGCAGCTTGGGACAGACTAGAGGCTACACCTTC.

The chain couples TRBV6-5 to TRBJ1-5, with D perhaps matching TRBD1 (5 bases). Between the trimmed V and J ends, which lost 4 bases and 9 bases, there was a span of 16 bases. The germline gives CDR1 MNHEY, CDR2 SVGAGI. There are 14 residues in the CDR3. The CDR3 spells CASSFALGDPPQHF. The CDR3 nucleotides read TGTGCCAGCAGTTTCGCCCTAGGGGACCCGCCCCAGCATTTT.

The gene calls are TRBV5-1 and TRBJ1-5; TRBD1 matches 7 bases. CDR3 length: 14 amino acids. CDR1 and CDR2 from the germline V gene are SGHRS and YFSETQ. V lost 2 bases and J lost 3; bases outside the gene matches: 2. CDR3 sequence (DNA): TGCGCCAGCAGCTTCGGACAGGACAATCAGCCCCAGCATTTT. As protein: CASSFGQDNQPQHF.

Points on this clone: Other DNA sequences in this specimen translate into the identical CDR3. The chain couples TRBV20-1 to TRBJ1-1, with D unresolved. Germline loops: CDR1 DFQATT, CDR2 SNEGSKA (reference sequence). This CDR3 region has 11 residues. Trimming stripped 4 bases from V and 1 base from J, with 4 bases between. The CDR3 region has the DNA TGCAGTGCTAAAAGGAACACTGAAGCTTTCTTT. It codes for CSAKRNTEAFF.

This chain links TRBV27 with TRBJ2-1, with TRBD2 matching over 7 bases. The CDR3 totals 16 residues. CDR1 and CDR2 (germline): MNHEY, SMNVEV (reference sequence). V shed 2 bases, J shed 4 bases, and the junction held 8 bases outside the gene matches. This chain's CDR3 is CASSLNRGRAYNEQFF. The CDR3 DNA is TGTGCCAGCAGTTTAAACCGCGGGAGAGCTTACAATGAGCAGTTCTTC.

The chain employs TRBV4-1 and TRBJ2-5; TRBD1 aligns across 9 bases. Germline lookup yields CDR1 MGHRA and CDR2 YSYEKL. The CDR3 has 14 amino acids. V was pared by 5 bases and J by 5 bases, with 6 bases of the junction left unmatched. Written as DNA, the CDR3 is TGCGCCAGCAGCTCTGGGACAGGGAGGGAGACCCAGTACTTC. Protein product: CASSSGTGRETQYF.

A few counts support this clone. V and J are TRBV27 and TRBJ1-5; 9 bases are shared with TRBD1. This CDR3 has 16 residues. Looked up from germline, CDR1 is MNHEY and CDR2 is SMNVEV (reference sequence). V trimming: 4 bases; J trimming: 1 base; junction bases outside the gene matches: 5. Here the CDR3 reads CASSSDRGRSNQPQHF. The CDR3 DNA follows: TGTGCCAGCAGTTCGGACAGGGGACGGAGCAATCAGCCCCAGCATTTT.

This chain uses TRBV28 with TRBJ2-7; TRBD1 matches 10 bases. This CDR3 region has 16 residues. Trimming removed 5 bases from V and 2 bases from J; junction bases left unmatched: 9. Germline CDR1 is MDHEN and CDR2 is SYDVKM. CDR3 loop: CASSTSGTGDPYEQYF. The CDR3 DNA follows: TGTGCCAGCAGTACCTCCGGGACAGGGGACCCCTACGAGCAGTACTTC. Using reference TRBV28 and TRBJ2-7 for the parts outside the CDR3, the full variable domain is DVKVTQSSRYLVKRTGEKVFLECVQDMDHENMFWYRQDPGLGLRLIYFSYDVKMKEKGDIPEGYSVSREKKERFSLILESASTNQTSMYLCASSTSGTGDPYEQYFGPGTRLTVT.

The rearrangement uses TRBV5-4 and TRBJ2-1, with 15 bases lining up with TRBD2. Germline values: CDR1 SGHNT, CDR2 YYREEE (reference sequence). Germline trimming cut 4 bases from V and 8 bases from J; bases unmatched to any gene: 10. This CDR3 contains 17 residues. The DNA of the CDR3 is TGTGCCAGCAGCCCCGGGACTAGCGGGAGGTCCTGGCATGAGCAGTTCTTC. Translation: CASSPGTSGRSWHEQFF.

This clone occurred a few times. The rearrangement links TRBV2 to TRBJ2-1; a possible D gene is TRBD1 (7 bases). Trimming took off 6 bases at V and 0 bases at J, with 18 bases between the two ends. The CDR3 length is 17 residues. Germline loops: CDR1 SNHLY, CDR2 FYNNEI. The CDR3 here is CASRGGLGRSSYNEQFF. The DNA of the CDR3 is TGTGCCAGCAGAGGGGGCCTAGGGAGGAGCTCCTACAATGAGCAGTTCTTC.

J is TRBJ2-1 and V is TRBV15; 9 bases align to TRBD1. This CDR3 contains 13 residues. The trim removed 4 bases at V and 8 bases at J, leaving 3 bases unmatched. Germline CDR1 is LNHNV and CDR2 is YYDKDF (reference sequence). As DNA, the CDR3 is TGTGCCACCAGCACGACAGGGGGGTATGAGCAGTTCTTC. Translated, it gives CATSTTGGYEQFF.

The gene calls are TRBV7-9 and TRBJ1-2; perhaps TRBD1 as D (5 bases). With 2 bases removed from V and 2 bases from J, the gap between germline ends came to 15 bases. This CDR3 is built from 16 residues. Germline loops: CDR1 SEHNR, CDR2 FQNEAQ (reference sequence). CDR3 sequence (DNA): TGTGCCAGCAGCTTATCGACGGGACGTGGGAACTATGGCTACACCTTC. Encoded protein: CASSLSTGRGNYGYTF.

CDR3 DNA sequence: TGCGCCAGCAGCCAAGATTCGGACAGGGGAGGTGAAAAACTGTTTTTT. Amino acids: CASSQDSDRGGEKLFF. The chain links TRBV4-3 to TRBJ1-4; 9 nucleotides match TRBD1. The V gene's germline CDR1 is LGHNA and CDR2 YSLEER. This CDR3 spans 16 amino acids. Germline trimming cut 0 bases from V and 7 bases from J; bases unmatched to any gene: 6.

This clone was observed a few times. The chain combines TRBV30 with TRBJ1-1; no firm D call. Germline CDR1 is GTSNPN and CDR2 is SVGIG (reference sequence). This CDR3 comprises 13 residues. Trimming took 5 bases from V and 1 from J, leaving 11 bases between them. CDR3 region: CAWERTENTEAFF. The CDR3 coding sequence is TGTGCCTGGGAAAGGACGGAGAACACTGAAGCTTTCTTT.

This clone was counted only a few times. V is TRBV7-9 and J is TRBJ1-3; 7 nucleotides match TRBD1. This CDR3 contains 17 residues. V lost 1 base to trimming and J lost 2 bases; unmatched junction nucleotides: 8. Germline CDR1 reads SEHNR; CDR2 reads FQNEAQ (reference sequence). The CDR3 DNA follows: TGTGCCAGCAGCTTAGATTGGTACAGGGGTACTGGAAACACCATATATTTT. Its translation: CASSLDWYRGTGNTIYF.

The chain is built from TRBV2 and TRBJ2-7, with D possibly TRBD2 on 6 matching bases. The ends were cut back, 7 bases at V and 3 bases at J, with 13 bases in the middle. This CDR3 comprises 13 residues. Looked up from germline, CDR1 is SNHLY and CDR2 is FYNNEI. The CDR3 loop reads CASMVGGVYEQYF. CDR3 DNA sequence: TGTGCCAGCATGGTGGGGGGAGTCTACGAGCAGTACTTC.

This chain connects TRBV27 to TRBJ2-1; D is perhaps TRBD2 (7 bases). Germline V gives CDR1 MNHEY, CDR2 SMNVEV (reference sequence). V was pared by 0 bases and J by 0 bases, with 15 bases between. This CDR3 has 18 residues. The CDR3: CASSLSISAGASYNEQFF. In DNA, the CDR3 is TGTGCCAGCAGTTTATCGATTTCGGCGGGGGCCTCCTACAATGAGCAGTTCTTC.

The chain recombines TRBV4-1 with TRBJ1-2; TRBD1 aligns across 7 bases. Unmatched junction bases numbered 5, after V lost 0 bases and J lost 4 bases. Germline V gene sequence: CDR1 MGHRA, CDR2 YSYEKL. The CDR3 has 15 residues. This CDR3 reads CASSQDRGFSYGYTF. As DNA, the CDR3 is TGCGCCAGCAGCCAAGACAGGGGGTTTAGCTATGGCTACACCTTC.

This chain connects TRBV7-2 to TRBJ1-1, with D uncertain. The germline gives CDR1 SGHTA, CDR2 FQGNSA. The CDR3 consists of 14 residues. V gave up 3 bases and J gave up 8 bases, with 16 bases separating them. DNA of the CDR3: TGTGCCAGCAGCTTTGGACGGTCGAAGCGGGAAGCTTTCTTT. It translates to CASSFGRSKREAFF. The full variable domain, rest sourced from reference TRBV7-2 and TRBJ1-1, is GAGVSQSPSNKVTEKGKDVELRCDPISGHTALYWYRQSLGQGLEFLIYFQGNSAPDKSGLPSDRFSAERTGGSVSTLTIQRTQQEDSAVYLCASSFGRSKREAFFGQGTRLTVV.

This clone was seen a few times. The CDR3 sequence: CASSFRQSYPGLFF. Written as DNA, the CDR3 is TGTGCCAGCAGCTTCCGGCAGTCCTATCCGGGGCTGTTTTTT. The rearrangement uses TRBV11-2 and TRBJ2-2, with D hard to call. The CDR3 runs to 14 residues. Germline assignment: CDR1 SGHAT and CDR2 FQNNGV. Trimming cost V 3 bases and J 13 bases, with 18 bases left between them.

CDR3 in amino acids: CASSEREASGSSDEQYF. The CDR3 DNA is TGTGCCAGCAGTGAAAGGGAGGCTAGCGGCTCGAGCGACGAGCAGTACTTC. The chain couples TRBV25-1 to TRBJ2-7, with 7 nucleotides matching TRBD2. The CDR3 has 17 amino acids. J was trimmed by 5 bases and V by 2 bases; bases with no gene match: 15. Germline CDR1 is MGHDK and CDR2 is SYGVNS.

Only a few counts were recorded for this clone. The gene calls are TRBV5-4 and TRBJ2-2; the match to TRBD2 covers 8 bases. Germline trimming cut 4 bases from V and 0 bases from J; bases unmatched to any gene: 2. Germline CDR1 reads SGHNT; CDR2 reads YYREEE (reference sequence). The CDR3 spans 15 residues. The DNA for the CDR3 is TGTGCCAGCAGCCGACTAGCGTCGAACACCGGGGAGCTGTTTTTT. Translated, it gives CASSRLASNTGELFF.

This chain connects TRBV7-9 to TRBJ1-1; 7 nucleotides match TRBD1. CDR1 is SEHNR and CDR2 is FQNEAQ in the germline V gene (reference sequence). The ends lost 5 bases at V and 7 bases at J; junction bases unmatched: 10. The CDR3 spans 14 residues. The CDR3 bases are TGTGCCAGCAGCGCACAGGGGAGTAAGGTTGAAGCTTTCTTT. It yields the protein CASSAQGSKVEAFF.

This chain connects TRBV30 to TRBJ2-5, with TRBD1 matching over 9 bases. The J call may be mistaken, given a closer DNA end match to TRBJ2-7. CDR1 is GTSNPN and CDR2 is SVGIG in the germline V gene (reference sequence). The CDR3 is made up of 15 amino acids. CDR3 loop: CAWSPRRQGAYEQYF. CDR3 nucleotide sequence: TGTGCCTGGAGCCCCCGACGACAGGGGGCCTACGAGCAGTACTTC.

The chain recombines TRBV13 with TRBJ1-3; D not resolved. Trimming cost V 4 bases and J 0 bases, with 7 bases left between them. Germline values: CDR1 PRHDT, CDR2 FYEKMQ (reference sequence). The CDR3 length is 14 residues. The CDR3: CASSSSFSGNTIYF. DNA for the CDR3: TGTGCCAGCAGCTCCTCATTCTCTGGAAACACCATATATTTT. The variable domain in full, completed from reference TRBV13 and TRBJ1-3, reads AAGVIQSPRHLIKEKRETATLKCYPIPRHDTVYWYQQGPGQDPQFLISFYEKMQSDKGSIPDRFSAQQFSDYHSELNMSSLELGDSALYFCASSSSFSGNTIYFGEGSWLTVV.